This T cell receptor beta chain was recovered during a study of CD8+ T cells in alopecia areata. Stated treatment: oral pan-JAK inhibitor, 5-10 mg twice daily. This clone showed up just a few times. This CDR3 contains 14 residues. V was trimmed by 6 bases and J by 0 bases, leaving 12 bases between them. Germline CDR1 reads SGHTA; CDR2 reads FQGNSA. cDNA reverse transcribed from extracted RNA served as the sequencing template. Only in-frame clones appear in the TCRdb table, and some are missing; sequencing was by immunoSEQ multiplex PCR. The sample records some 190,000 clones, approximately 72% being singletons.

Sequenced material: CD4+ T cells sorted from blood, taken around week 44, from a patient treated with tofacitinib. This receptor was taken from a human donor with alopecia areata. The chain combines TRBV7-2 with TRBJ2-7; D gene ambiguous. CDR3 in DNA: TGTGCCAGCAGTCTAGGGTACAACTCCTACGAGCAGTACTTC. Amino acids: CASSLGYNSYEQYF. Based on the CDR3 plus reference TRBV7-2 and TRBJ2-7, the full variable domain is GAGVSQSPSNKVTEKGKDVELRCDPISGHTALYWYRQSLGQGLEFLIYFQGNSAPDKSGLPSDRFSAERTGGSVSTLTIQRTQQEDSAVYLCASSLGYNSYEQYFGPGTRLTVT.